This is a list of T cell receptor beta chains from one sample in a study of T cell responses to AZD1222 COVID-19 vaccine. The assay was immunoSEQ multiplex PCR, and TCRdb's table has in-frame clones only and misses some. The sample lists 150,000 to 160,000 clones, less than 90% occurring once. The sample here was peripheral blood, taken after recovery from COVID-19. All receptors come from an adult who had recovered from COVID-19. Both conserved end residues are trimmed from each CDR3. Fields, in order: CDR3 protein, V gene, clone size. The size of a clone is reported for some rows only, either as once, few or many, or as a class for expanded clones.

CDR3aa: ATSLEGGVSNQPQH
v_gene: TRBV24-1
abundance: once

CDR3aa: ASSPEGGASYGYT
v_gene: TRBV7-8
abundance: .

CDR3aa: ASSSFTQGGANYGYT
v_gene: TRBV28
abundance: .

CDR3aa: ASSLQGVSQPQH
v_gene: TRBV27
abundance: .

CDR3aa: ASSPRGRGYT
v_gene: TRBV3-1/TRBV3-2
abundance: few

CDR3aa: ASSYTLKPQH
v_gene: TRBV5-8
abundance: .

CDR3aa: ASSEGMGGTEAF
v_gene: TRBV6-2/TRBV6-3
abundance: .

CDR3aa: ASSAGPEAF
v_gene: TRBV7-6
abundance: .

CDR3aa: ASSQGRDRLYEQY
v_gene: TRBV14
abundance: .

CDR3aa: ASSQATGGEYGYT
v_gene: TRBV4-3
abundance: .

CDR3aa: ASSLSTSGGTYNEQF
v_gene: TRBV27
abundance: once

CDR3aa: ASSQTLGGYNEQF
v_gene: TRBV28
abundance: .

CDR3aa: ASSLAPGAYEQY
v_gene: TRBV11-3
abundance: .

CDR3aa: ASSLATLQGNYGYT
v_gene: TRBV5-4
abundance: .

CDR3aa: ASSFEAPGARAGELF
v_gene: TRBV5-1
abundance: .

CDR3aa: ASSLGAGEYNEQF
v_gene: TRBV5-4
abundance: .

CDR3aa: ATRTGPTEAF
v_gene: TRBV28
abundance: .

CDR3aa: ASSLGALRREQY
v_gene: TRBV27
abundance: .

CDR3aa: ASSDRPRQDYNEQF
v_gene: TRBV5-1
abundance: .

CDR3aa: ASSLGLAGLQETQY
v_gene: TRBV7-6
abundance: .

CDR3aa: ASSPRVMGAQGYT
v_gene: TRBV3-1/TRBV3-2
abundance: .

CDR3aa: ASSSGQGEDGYT
v_gene: TRBV28
abundance: .

CDR3aa: SVEVRRAETQY
v_gene: TRBV29-1
abundance: .

CDR3aa: ASSPSGTRTQETQY
v_gene: TRBV18
abundance: .

CDR3aa: ASSEASRNNQPQH
v_gene: TRBV6-1
abundance: .

CDR3aa: ASSSLAGSYEQY
v_gene: TRBV11-2
abundance: .

CDR3aa: ASSVDWGSNSPLH
v_gene: TRBV9
abundance: .

CDR3aa: ASSADWGASTGELF
v_gene: TRBV19
abundance: once